This T cell receptor beta chain was identified during a study of blood T cell repertoires in COVID-19 (dated by TCRdb to 2018 to 2021). The study in broad terms: Samples covering the acute and convalescent phases of COVID-19 were provided by collaborators in the United States, Italy and Spain. The repertoires were released in a freely available public database intended as a resource for research on the immune response to SARS-CoV-2. Where available, HLA class I and class II types were taken from metadata supplied by the sample provider and were not determined by assay-based typing. Nearly every sample came with metadata listing a de-identified subject ID, COVID-19 status, age in years and sex. The prospective study material was composed of cDNA or gDNA derived from T cells, B-cell-depleted T cells, or PBMCs. The samples were drawn from the first 160 participants of the ongoing ImmuneRACE study and from 1,254 subjects provided by 6 global collaborators. Deeply sampled blood TCRbeta repertoires from subjects exposed to, actively infected with, or recovered from COVID-19 were included in the dataset. Findings and caveats that apply to the study as a whole: The quantity of clinical and demographic metadata differed by source and by participant and was supplied without curation.

Remarks on this clone: The antigen it recognizes is unknown. No base qualities exist here, and no much larger clone lies one base off it.

Collaborating institutions collected whole blood in K2EDTA tubes following their own protocols. For TCRbeta analysis, collaborators shipped samples as frozen whole blood, isolated PBMCs, or DNA extracted from either of those sample types. Between the V and J ends, shortened by 2 bases and 2 bases respectively, the junction contains 7 bases. Per the germline V gene (reference sequence), LGHDT is the CDR1 and YNNKEL is the CDR2. The CDR3, cysteine through phenylalanine, is 13 amino acids long. Only the CDR3 part of the read is kept: 39 bases, read in frame from the first base. The immunoSEQ Assay, a bias-controlled multiplex PCR, was used to amplify TCRbeta CDR3 regions from genomic DNA. As for the original processing: The number of nucleated cells in each sample was estimated by amplification of reference gene primers within the assay. To quantify the absolute abundance of each unique TCRbeta CDR3 rearrangement, sequence reads were collapsed and filtered. For each sample, productive Simpson clonality was calculated as the square root of Simpson's diversity index over productive rearrangements. Entries here come from immuneACCESS through TCRdb and include only in-frame sequences with V and J called. Some clones fail to appear in such tables; in the studies checked, an unresolved V gene covers under half of the shortfall, and the cause of the remainder is unknown. The DNA was the basis for D and trimming; V, J and clone size are from that table. For this sample there are 90,000 to 150,000 clones; 60% to 85% appear just once. About 0.85% of the sample is held by the ten biggest clonotypes.

Sequencing used peripheral blood. This sequence was found in a human donor with acute or convalescent COVID-19. The donor label of this sample is uncertain. The chain is encoded by TRBV3-1 (or the pseudogene TRBV3-2) joined to TRBJ2-7; a tentative D call is TRBD2 (6 bases match). The DNA sequence reads TGTGCCAGCAGCCAACGGGAGACCTACGAGCAGTACTTC. Its translation reads: CASSQRETYEQYF.